This is a list of T cell receptor beta chains from one sample in a study of T-cell memory formation after mild COVID-19. Via MiXCR, TCRdb re-called the 5' RACE reads, giving one row per CDR3 protein. The sample shows 350,000 to 450,000 distinct CDR3 sequences, around 28% of them seen only once. Sequencing was carried out using PBMCs or a T cell subset sorted from them (not recorded which). These receptors were collected from an adult woman who had mild COVID-19 (a few samples of this study predate the infection). Cell type and time point are not known. Each CDR3 is given with its conserved first and last residue. A D gene is named only where the DNA matches it firmly. Expanded clones get a size class; other rows say once, few or many, or leave the size out.

v_call	clone_size	j_call	d_call	cdr3_aa	cdr3_nt
TRBV12-3/TRBV12-4	-	TRBJ2-3	TRBD2	CASRKRGAFTDTQYF	TGTGCCAGCCGTAAGCGGGGGGCTTTCACAGATACGCAGTATTTT
TRBV7-9	-	TRBJ1-2	-	CASSLGPIVQGYGYTF	TGTGCCAGCAGCTTAGGGCCCATCGTCCAGGGCTATGGCTACACCTTC
TRBV7-9	few	TRBJ2-5	-	CASSLASGSKETQYF	TGTGCCAGCAGCTTAGCGTCGGGCAGTAAAGAGACCCAGTACTTC
TRBV4-1	few	TRBJ1-5	TRBD1	CASSQGTGNQPQHF	TGCGCCAGCAGCCAAGGGACAGGGAATCAGCCCCAGCATTTT
TRBV7-8	-	TRBJ2-7	-	CASSLVAGPPLEQYF	TGTGCCAGCAGCTTAGTTGCGGGGCCCCCCTTGGAGCAGTACTTC
TRBV19	once	TRBJ1-1	TRBD1	CASIPRRGLEAFF	TGTGCCAGTATCCCCCGAAGGGGGCTGGAAGCTTTCTTT
TRBV20-1	few	TRBJ1-3	-	CSARAGESGGNTIYF	TGCAGTGCTAGAGCAGGGGAGTCGGGCGGAAACACCATATATTTT
TRBV7-9	-	TRBJ1-2	-	CASSFGLENYGYTF	TGTGCCAGCAGCTTCGGATTAGAAAACTATGGCTACACCTTC
TRBV7-9	-	TRBJ2-7	TRBD1	CASSGWTGPYEQYF	TGTGCCAGCAGCGGGTGGACAGGGCCTTACGAGCAGTACTTC
TRBV20-1	-	TRBJ2-7	-	CSARDGLRDYEQYF	TGCAGTGCTAGAGATGGGCTGAGGGATTACGAGCAGTACTTC
TRBV7-6	few	TRBJ2-2	TRBD1	CASSTPGQGVSQLFF	TGTGCCAGCAGCACACCGGGACAGGGGGTTTCCCAGCTGTTTTTT
TRBV11-2	few	TRBJ2-5	TRBD1	CASSLEGTVQETQYF	TGTGCCAGCAGCTTAGAGGGGACAGTGCAAGAGACCCAGTACTTC
TRBV5-1	few	TRBJ1-4	TRBD1	CASSRTGREEKLFF	TGCGCCAGCAGCCGGACAGGGCGGGAAGAAAAACTGTTTTTT
TRBV29-1	few	TRBJ2-2	-	CSVVPGHPITGELFF	TGCAGCGTCGTACCCGGACATCCGATCACCGGGGAGCTGTTTTTT
TRBV20-1	many	TRBJ2-3	-	CSARDPLEGPTDTQYF	TGCAGTGCTAGAGATCCGCTAGAAGGACCCACAGATACGCAGTATTTT
TRBV27	-	TRBJ2-3	TRBD2	CASWGLGATSTDTQYF	TGTGCCAGCTGGGGACTAGGGGCAACTAGCACAGATACGCAGTATTTT
TRBV5-1	many	TRBJ2-3	TRBD1	CASSGTGDADTQYF	TGCGCCAGCAGTGGGACAGGGGATGCAGATACGCAGTATTTT
TRBV30	few	TRBJ2-7	-	CAWSVGYEQYF	TGTGCCTGGAGTGTGGGGTACGAGCAGTACTTC
TRBV6-2/TRBV6-3	many	TRBJ2-2	TRBD2	CASSYALAGDNTGELFF	TGTGCCAGCAGTTACGCCCTAGCGGGAGATAACACCGGGGAGCTGTTTTTT
TRBV7-9	few	TRBJ2-5	TRBD2	CASSLELAQETQYF	TGTGCCAGCAGCTTAGAACTAGCGCAAGAGACCCAGTACTTC
TRBV6-2/TRBV6-3	few	TRBJ2-7	-	CASSQRGHEQYF	TGTGCCAGCAGTCAGAGGGGCCACGAGCAGTACTTC
TRBV9	few	TRBJ2-7	-	CASSVSFTYEQYF	TGTGCCAGCAGCGTAAGCTTCACCTACGAGCAGTACTTC
TRBV7-3	-	TRBJ2-2	-	CASSPSTRDVTGELFF	TGTGCCAGCAGCCCATCGACTAGAGATGTCACCGGGGAGCTGTTTTTT